This passage covers 8 T cell receptor beta chains from one sample sequenced in a study of radiation and T cells in renal cell carcinoma. Specified time point: blood 4 weeks post-SBRT, at nephrectomy. Documented treatment: 15 Gy SBRT to primary tumor, nephrectomy 4 weeks later. Libraries were prepared by immunoSEQ multiplex PCR; TCRdb keeps only in-frame clonotypes and omits some of them. The sample has fewer than 85,000 clones, about 89% seen once. The sample was blood, taken from a patient whose treatment included radiotherapy and nephrectomy. The receptors originated from a woman aged 70-85 years with renal cell carcinoma.

This rearrangement joins TRBV20-1 to TRBJ1-5; D gene ambiguous. Germline V gene sequence: CDR1 DFQATT, CDR2 SNEGSKA (reference sequence). The CDR3 extends over 11 amino acids. V was pared by 5 bases and J by 6 bases, with 8 bases between. CDR3 nucleotide sequence: TGCAGTGCTGCTCCAGGTCAGCCCCAGCATTTT. Its translation: CSAAPGQPQHF.

The V call is TRBV7-8, the J call TRBJ2-5; 7 nucleotides line up with TRBD1. Germline loops: CDR1 SGHVS, CDR2 FQNEAQ. V was clipped by 5 bases and J by 3 bases; unmatched bases: 6. CDR3 length: 14 residues. The CDR3 DNA follows: TGTGCCAGCAGCCTAGGACAGGAGGAAGAGACCCAGTACTTC. Translated, it gives CASSLGQEEETQYF.

The rearrangement links TRBV30 to TRBJ1-2; a possible D gene is TRBD1 (5 bases). The CDR3 has 15 residues. Looked up from germline, CDR1 is GTSNPN and CDR2 is SVGIG (reference sequence). V shed 3 bases and J shed 0 bases, with 14 bases lying between them. The CDR3: CAWRPVGGANYGYTF. In DNA, the CDR3 is TGTGCCTGGAGACCCGTGGGGGGAGCTAACTATGGCTACACCTTC.

The V gene is TRBV9, the J gene TRBJ2-1; D gene ambiguous. Germline V gene lookup returns CDR1 SGDLS and CDR2 YYNGEE. Trimming removed 0 bases at V and 3 bases at J, with 13 bases between. The CDR3 consists of 16 residues. CDR3 DNA: TGTGCCAGCAGCGTAGCTCTTAGCTTCCACTACAATGAGCAGTTCTTC. It codes for CASSVALSFHYNEQFF.

The chain links TRBV28 to TRBJ2-3; D is perhaps TRBD1 or TRBD2 (5 bases each). Trimming took 5 bases from V and 3 from J, leaving 15 bases between them. Germline-derived CDR1 and CDR2 are MDHEN and SYDVKM. This CDR3 is 15 amino acids long. The CDR3 DNA is TGTGCCAGCAGTAGGAAGATGAGGGGTACAGATACGCAGTATTTT. It specifies CASSRKMRGTDTQYF.

This clone appeared a single time. The chain couples TRBV13 to TRBJ2-7; D not resolved. CDR1 and CDR2 from the germline V gene are PRHDT and FYEKMQ (reference sequence). The CDR3 runs to 16 residues. V was pared by 1 base and J by 7 bases, with 20 bases between. Here the CDR3 DNA reads TGTGCCAGCAGCTTAGCTCTGAGGCAGGCAGTTAGGGAGCAGTACTTC. Encoded protein: CASSLALRQAVREQYF.

The sample holds one count of this clone. The rearrangement links TRBV6-1 to TRBJ1-5; D not resolved. V was cut by 3 bases and J by 6 bases, with 9 bases left in between. The CDR3 has 13 residues. CDR1 is MNHNS, CDR2 SASEGT, per germline. Here the CDR3 reads CASSEENFQPQHF. In DNA form, the CDR3 reads TGTGCCAGCAGTGAGGAGAACTTTCAGCCCCAGCATTTT.

The CDR3 protein is CASSPTGGKGTEAFF. The CDR3, as DNA: TGTGCCAGCAGTCCTACAGGGGGAAAGGGCACTGAAGCTTTCTTT. V is TRBV6-5 and J is TRBJ1-1; 8 bases map to TRBD1. V gave up 5 bases and J gave up 4 bases; unmatched junction bases: 9. CDR1 and CDR2 (germline): MNHEY, SVGAGI. This CDR3 has 15 amino acids.